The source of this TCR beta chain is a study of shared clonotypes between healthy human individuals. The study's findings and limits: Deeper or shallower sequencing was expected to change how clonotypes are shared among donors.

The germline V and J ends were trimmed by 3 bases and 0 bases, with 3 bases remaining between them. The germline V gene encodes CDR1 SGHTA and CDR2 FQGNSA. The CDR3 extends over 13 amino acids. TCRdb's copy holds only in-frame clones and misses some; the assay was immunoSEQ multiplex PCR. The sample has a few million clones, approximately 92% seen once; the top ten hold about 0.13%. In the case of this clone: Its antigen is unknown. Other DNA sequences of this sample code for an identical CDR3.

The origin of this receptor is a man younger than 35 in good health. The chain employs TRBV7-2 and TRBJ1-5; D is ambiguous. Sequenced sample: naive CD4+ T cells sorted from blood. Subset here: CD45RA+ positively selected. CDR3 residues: CASSFYSNQPQHF. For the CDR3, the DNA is TGTGCCAGCAGCTTTTATAGCAATCAGCCCCAGCATTTT.